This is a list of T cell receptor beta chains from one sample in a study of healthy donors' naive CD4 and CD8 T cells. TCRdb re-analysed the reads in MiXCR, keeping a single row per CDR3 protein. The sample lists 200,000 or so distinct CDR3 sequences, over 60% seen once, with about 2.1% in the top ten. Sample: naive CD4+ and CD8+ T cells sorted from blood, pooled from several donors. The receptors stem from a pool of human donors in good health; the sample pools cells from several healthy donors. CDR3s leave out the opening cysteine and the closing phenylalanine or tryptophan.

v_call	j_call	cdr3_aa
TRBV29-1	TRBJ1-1	SKTENTEAF
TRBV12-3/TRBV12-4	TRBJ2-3	ASRGSGGADTQY
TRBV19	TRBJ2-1	ASSYLWGKF
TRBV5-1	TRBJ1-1	ASSTKSGNTEAF
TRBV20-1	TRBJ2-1	SARGLVSSYNEQF
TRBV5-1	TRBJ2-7	ASSLVSGAYEQY
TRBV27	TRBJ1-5	ASSPHGQPQH
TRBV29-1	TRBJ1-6	SVRTGGDSPLH
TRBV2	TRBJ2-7	ASIDSRYEQY
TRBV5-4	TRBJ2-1	ASSPGLAGGYNEQF
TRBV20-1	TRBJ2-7	SVQGAGATYEQY
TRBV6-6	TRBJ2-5	ASSYVETQY
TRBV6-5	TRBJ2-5	ASSRTPGRQETQY
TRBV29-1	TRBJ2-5	SVVANQETQY
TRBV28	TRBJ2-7	ASSPRLVSYEQY
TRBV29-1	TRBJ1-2	SVVSDGDYGYT
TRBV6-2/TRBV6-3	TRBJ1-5	ASSYTNQPQH
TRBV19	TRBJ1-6	ASRSLGVNSPLH
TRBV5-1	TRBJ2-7	ASRGALTGGGEQY
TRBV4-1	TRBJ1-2	ASSQDPKLDGYT
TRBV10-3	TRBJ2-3	AISGLAGNTDTQY
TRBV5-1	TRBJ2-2	ASRGRLNTGELF
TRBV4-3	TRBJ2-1	ASSQDRGGVEQL
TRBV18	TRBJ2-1	ASSQGSNEQF
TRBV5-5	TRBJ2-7	ASRFGTHSYEQY
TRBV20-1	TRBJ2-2	SARDPSGRTNTGELF
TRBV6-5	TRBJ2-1	ATKLAAAYNEQF
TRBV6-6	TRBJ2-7	ASSYSPVYEQY
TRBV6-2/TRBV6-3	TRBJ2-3	ASSYRTSSEGDTQY
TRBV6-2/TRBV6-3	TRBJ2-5	ASSRDHRSQY
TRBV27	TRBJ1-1	ASRAGISAF
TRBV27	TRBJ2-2	ASSFLAGALFGELF
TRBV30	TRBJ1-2	AWRRNGYT
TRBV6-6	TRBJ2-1	ASSYGSEQF
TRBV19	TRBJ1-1	ASHAGRIRNTEAF
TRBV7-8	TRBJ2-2	ASSFAVLAEDTGELF
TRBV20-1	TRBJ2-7	SATQVRWREGLMAYEQY